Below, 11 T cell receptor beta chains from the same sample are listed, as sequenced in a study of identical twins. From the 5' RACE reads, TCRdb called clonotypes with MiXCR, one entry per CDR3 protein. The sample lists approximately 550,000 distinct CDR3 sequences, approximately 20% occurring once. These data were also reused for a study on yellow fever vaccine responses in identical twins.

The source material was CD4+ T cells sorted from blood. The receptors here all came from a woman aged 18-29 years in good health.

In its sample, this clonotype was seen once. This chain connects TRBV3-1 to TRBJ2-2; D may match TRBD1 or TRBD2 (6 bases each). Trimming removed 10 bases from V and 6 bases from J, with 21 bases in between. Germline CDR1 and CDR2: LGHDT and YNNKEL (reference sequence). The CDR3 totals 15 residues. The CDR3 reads CATCQVGGRSGELFF. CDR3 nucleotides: TGTGCCACCTGCCAAGTAGGGGGGAGGTCCGGGGAGCTGTTTTTT.

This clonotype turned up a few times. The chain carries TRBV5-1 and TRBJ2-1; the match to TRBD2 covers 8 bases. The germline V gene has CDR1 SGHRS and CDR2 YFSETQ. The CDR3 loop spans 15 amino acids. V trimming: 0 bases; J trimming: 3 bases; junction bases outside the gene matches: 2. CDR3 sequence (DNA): TGCGCCAGCAGCTTGGAGAGCGGGGGCTACAATGAGCAGTTCTTC. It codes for CASSLESGGYNEQFF.

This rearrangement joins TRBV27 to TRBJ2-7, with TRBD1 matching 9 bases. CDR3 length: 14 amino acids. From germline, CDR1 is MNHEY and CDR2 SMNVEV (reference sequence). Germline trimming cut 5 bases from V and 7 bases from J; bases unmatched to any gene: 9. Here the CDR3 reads CASSALTGGREQYF. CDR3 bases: TGTGCCAGCAGTGCCCTAACAGGGGGCAGGGAGCAGTACTTC.

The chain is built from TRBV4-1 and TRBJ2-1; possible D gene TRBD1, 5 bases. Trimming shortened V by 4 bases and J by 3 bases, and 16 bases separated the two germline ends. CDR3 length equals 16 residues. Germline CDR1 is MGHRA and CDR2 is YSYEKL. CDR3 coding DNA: TGCGCCAGCAGCCTCCTCAGGGATGGCTACTACAATGAGCAGTTCTTC. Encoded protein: CASSLLRDGYYNEQFF.

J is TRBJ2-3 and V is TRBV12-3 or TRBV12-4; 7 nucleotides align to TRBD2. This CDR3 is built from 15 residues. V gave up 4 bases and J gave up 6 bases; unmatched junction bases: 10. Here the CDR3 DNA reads TGTGCCAGCAGTTGGGGACTAACCCCCCGGGATACGCAGTATTTT. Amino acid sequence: CASSWGLTPRDTQYF.

Here the CDR3 reads CASRLTGTTDTQYF. Written as DNA, the CDR3 is TGTGCCAGCAGGCTAACAGGGACCACAGATACGCAGTATTTT. The V gene is TRBV12-3 or TRBV12-4, the J gene TRBJ2-3, with D tentatively TRBD1 (6 bases). The CDR3 sequence is 14 residues long. The ends were cut back, 6 bases at V and 2 bases at J, with 12 bases in the middle.

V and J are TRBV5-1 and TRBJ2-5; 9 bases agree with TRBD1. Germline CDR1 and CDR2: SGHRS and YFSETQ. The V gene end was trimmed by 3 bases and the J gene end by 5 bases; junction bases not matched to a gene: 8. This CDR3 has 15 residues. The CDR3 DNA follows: TGCGCCAGCAGCTCCACAGGGACAGGGTTGGAGACCCAGTACTTC. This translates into CASSSTGTGLETQYF. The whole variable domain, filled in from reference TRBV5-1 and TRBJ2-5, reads KAGVTQTPRYLIKTRGQQVTLSCSPISGHRSVSWYQQTPGQGLQFLFEYFSETQRNKGNFPGRFSGRQFSNSRSEMNVSTLELGDSALYLCASSSTGTGLETQYFGPGTRLLVL.

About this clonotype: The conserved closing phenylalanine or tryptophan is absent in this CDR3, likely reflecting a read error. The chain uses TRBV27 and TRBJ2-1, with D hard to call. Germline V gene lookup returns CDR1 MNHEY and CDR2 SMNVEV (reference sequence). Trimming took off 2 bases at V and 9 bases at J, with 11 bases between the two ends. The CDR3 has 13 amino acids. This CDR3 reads CASSLRPHAEQFS. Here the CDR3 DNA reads TGTGCCAGCAGTTTAAGGCCCCACGCTGAGCAGTTCTCC.

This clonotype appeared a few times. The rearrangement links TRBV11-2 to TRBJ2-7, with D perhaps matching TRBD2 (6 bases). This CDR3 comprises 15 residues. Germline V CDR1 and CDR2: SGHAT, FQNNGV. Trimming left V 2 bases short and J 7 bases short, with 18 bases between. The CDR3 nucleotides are TGTGCCAGCAGCTTAAGCTTTTCGGGAGTGGCAGAGCAGTACTTC. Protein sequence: CASSLSFSGVAEQYF.

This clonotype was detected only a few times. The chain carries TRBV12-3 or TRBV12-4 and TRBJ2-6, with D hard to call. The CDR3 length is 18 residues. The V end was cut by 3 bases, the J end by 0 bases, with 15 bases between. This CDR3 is CASSFLASKVSGANVLTF. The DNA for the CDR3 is TGTGCCAGCAGTTTTTTAGCCAGTAAAGTCTCTGGGGCCAACGTCCTGACTTTC.

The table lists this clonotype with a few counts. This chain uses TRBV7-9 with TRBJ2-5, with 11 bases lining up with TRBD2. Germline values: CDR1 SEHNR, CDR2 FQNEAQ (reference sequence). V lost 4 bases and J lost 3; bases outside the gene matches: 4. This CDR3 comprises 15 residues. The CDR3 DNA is TGTGCCAGCAGCTCCTTGACTAGCGGGAAAGAGACCCAGTACTTC. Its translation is CASSSLTSGKETQYF.